This T cell receptor beta chain was identified in a study of T cell responses to AZD1222 COVID-19 vaccine. The overall study: Pooled together were second doses at about 4 or about 12 weeks.

Notes on the study in general: Donors, mostly white British, included more females; clonal diversity was possibly underestimated. Compared with day 0, the breadth and depth of the Spike-specific TCR repertoire rose significantly after two doses of AZD1222. Just a handful of AZD1222 recipients were seropositive at baseline.

The repertoire was sequenced with immunoSEQ multiplex PCR; TCRdb's copy has only in-frame clones and lacks some. The sample gives 95,000 to 150,000 clones, about nine tenths of which show up once; around 14% is in the top ten. Germline V gives CDR1 LGHNA, CDR2 YSLEER. V lost 2 bases to trimming and J lost 4 bases, with 20 bases between them. This CDR3 has 17 amino acids. For this clone: Its antigen is not known.

The TCR was taken from an adult in good health. The V gene is TRBV4-3, the J gene TRBJ2-5; D might be TRBD2 (5 bases). Specimen: peripheral blood, collected on day 0 of AZD1222 vaccination. CDR3 in amino acids: CASSQSPRNYRGETQYF. CDR3 coding DNA: TGCGCCAGCAGCCAATCCCCGCGGAACTACCGGGGAGAGACCCAGTACTTC.